The next 9 T cell receptor beta chains were all read from a single sample in a study of human CD8 memory T cell subsets. UMI-labeled 5' RACE produced the TCR beta libraries. TCRdb reanalyzed the 5' RACE reads and collapses them to one entry per CDR3 protein, without DNA. Its listing shows more than 9,000 distinct CDR3 sequences. TPEX cells were CCR7+ PD-1+ TIGIT+ early memory CD8+ T cells with exhausted-like traits. Sequencing was carried out using CD8+ T cells from PBMCs. These receptors were taken from a human donor in good health.

The chain employs TRBV6-2 or TRBV6-3 and TRBJ2-3; TCRdb lists TRBD2, though no DNA is available to test this call. Germline CDR1 MNHEY, CDR2 SVGEGT. CDR3 length: 17 residues. CDR3 sequence reads: CASSYPTGHWDTDTQYF.

This clonotype is medium-sized (0.01 to 0.1%) by frequency. This chain uses TRBV16 with TRBJ1-2; TCRdb reports TRBD1, a call that lacks DNA to check it against. The CDR3 extends over 13 amino acids. Germline V lookup: CDR1 KGHSY, CDR2 FQNENV. CDR3 sequence reads: CASSGTGDYGYTF.

The rearrangement joins TRBV6-2 or TRBV6-3 to TRBJ2-7; no DNA is available, so the TRBD1 call from TCRdb remains unchecked. The CDR3 is made up of 14 amino acids. The germline gives CDR1 MNHEY, CDR2 SVGEGT. The CDR3 sequence is CASSRTGWRDEQYF.

The chain combines TRBV12-3 or TRBV12-4 with TRBJ2-3; TCRdb indicates TRBD2, and absent DNA this call remains unverified. The CDR3 spans 17 residues. The CDR3 here is CASTWTLAGYGTDTQYF.

The rearrangement uses TRBV5-6 and TRBJ2-3; the D call from TCRdb, TRBD2, cannot be confirmed without DNA. This CDR3 spans 16 amino acids. Germline CDR1 reads SGHDT; CDR2 reads YYEEEE. The CDR3 sequence: CASSILAGGSTDTQYF.

The chain has TRBV27 and TRBJ2-3; TCRdb's D call, TRBD1, is unchecked because there is no DNA. CDR3 length: 15 amino acids. CDR1 and CDR2 from the germline V gene are MNHEY and SMNVEV (reference sequence). CDR3 protein: CASSFRQGTSDTQYF.

The chain uses TRBV19 and TRBJ2-1; the D call of TRBD2 rests on TCRdb alone, since no DNA is present to check it. The CDR3 length is 14 residues. Germline V gene sequence: CDR1 LNHDA, CDR2 SQIVND (reference sequence). Here the CDR3 reads CASSIVEGSYEQFF.

This chain joins TRBV7-2 and TRBJ2-2. Germline V gene sequence: CDR1 SGHTA, CDR2 FQGNSA. This CDR3 is 12 amino acids long. Here the CDR3 reads CASSSTLGELFF.

The V call is TRBV7-8, the J call TRBJ2-3; TCRdb's assignment of TRBD1 cannot be checked, as there is no DNA. CDR3 length: 15 amino acids. Germline lookup yields CDR1 SGHVS and CDR2 FQNEAQ. CDR3 residues: CASSPTMGAADTQYF. Based on the CDR3 plus reference TRBV7-8 and TRBJ2-3, the full variable domain is GAGVSQSPRYKVAKRGQDVALRCDPISGHVSLFWYQQALGQGPEFLTYFQNEAQLDKSGLPSDRFFAERPEGSVSTLKIQRTQQEDSAVYLCASSPTMGAADTQYFGPGTRLTVL.